The 8 T cell receptor beta chains listed next were all sequenced from one sample in a study of Graves' ophthalmopathy and Graves' hyperthyroidism. RNA transcripts served as template for amplifying TCR beta CDR3 sequences. HTBI-primed first-round RT-PCR preceded second-round multiplex PCR. From the multiplex PCR reads, TCRdb called clonotypes with MiXCR, one entry per CDR3 protein. The data contain fewer than 400,000 distinct CDR3 sequences, roughly 18% of them singletons. Sequenced: peripheral blood. These receptors originate from a woman aged 18-29 years with Graves' ophthalmopathy.

V gene TRBV28 combines with J gene TRBJ1-1, with D hard to call. Germline V gene lookup returns CDR1 MDHEN and CDR2 SYDVKM. Trimming left V 2 bases short and J 11 bases short, with 15 bases between. This CDR3 is built from 13 residues. The CDR3 bases are TGTGCCAGCAGTTTACGTACGTGGGCCGGGGCTTTCTTT. This codes for CASSLRTWAGAFF.

At least ten counts were recorded for this clonotype. V and J are TRBV20-1 and TRBJ1-5; D might be TRBD1 (5 bases). The V end was cut by 3 bases, the J end by 11 bases, with 26 bases between. The CDR3 consists of 16 residues. In germline, CDR1 is DFQATT, CDR2 SNEGSKA (reference sequence). CDR3 amino acids: CSARPRLAGRSGTQHF. CDR3 in DNA: TGCAGTGCTAGGCCCCGCCTGGCGGGGAGGTCAGGGACCCAGCATTTT.

The sample holds many counts of this clonotype. This chain connects TRBV6-2 or TRBV6-3 to TRBJ2-5; D gene unclear. Trimming removed 8 bases from V and 4 bases from J, with 20 bases in between. This CDR3 comprises 15 residues. The germline V gene encodes CDR1 MNHEY and CDR2 SVGEGT. The chain's CDR3 is CASHFVPDAGETQYF. DNA for the CDR3: TGTGCCAGCCACTTCGTCCCGGACGCCGGAGAGACCCAGTACTTC.

The table lists this clonotype with a few counts. The CDR3 DNA reads as TGTGCCAGCACCGGACCTGCCAGGGGTTTTCAGGTAGCTTTCTTT. It yields the protein CASTGPARGFQVAFF. This chain joins TRBV7-8 and TRBJ1-1, with TRBD1 as a possible D gene (6 bases). The germline CDR1 and CDR2 sequences are SGHVS and FQNEAQ. Trimming took 7 bases from V and 10 from J, leaving 25 bases between them. CDR3 length: 15 residues. The full variable domain, completed using reference TRBV7-8 and TRBJ1-1, is GAGVSQSPRYKVAKRGQDVALRCDPISGHVSLFWYQQALGQGPEFLTYFQNEAQLDKSGLPSDRFFAERPEGSVSTLKIQRTQQEDSAVYLCASTGPARGFQVAFFGQGTRLTVV.

This clonotype was found many times. V gene TRBV12-3 or TRBV12-4 combines with J gene TRBJ2-7; 7 bases align to TRBD1. J lost 2 bases, V lost 5 bases, and 3 bases had no gene match. The length of the CDR3 is 13 residues. CDR3 sequence (DNA): TGTGCCAGCAGTGGGACAGCCACCTACGAGCAGTACTTC. Amino acid sequence: CASSGTATYEQYF.

The chain is built from TRBV28 and TRBJ1-6, with D possibly being TRBD1 (5 bases). Trimming removed 1 base at V and 10 bases at J, with 11 bases between. The germline V gene encodes CDR1 MDHEN and CDR2 SYDVKM. This CDR3 contains 14 residues. DNA for the CDR3: TGTGCCAGCAGTTTATATGGGGCAGGATCACCCCTCCACTTT. Amino acid sequence: CASSLYGAGSPLHF.

This chain joins TRBV12-3 or TRBV12-4 and TRBJ1-1; 7 nucleotides agree with TRBD1. V was pared by 4 bases and J by 7 bases, with 9 bases of the junction left unmatched. The CDR3 totals 14 residues. The CDR3 DNA follows: TGTGCCAGCAGTTCCTTGACAGGGTATGGTGAAGCTTTCTTT. Its translation: CASSSLTGYGEAFF.

The sample holds many counts of this clonotype. This chain joins TRBV19 and TRBJ1-5, with a weak D call TRBD1 (6 bases). CDR1 is LNHDA and CDR2 is SQIVND in the germline V gene (reference sequence). This CDR3 spans 13 amino acids. Trimming took off 6 bases at V and 6 bases at J, with 12 bases between the two ends. The CDR3 sequence is CASSGGLGQPQHF. DNA for the CDR3: TGTGCCAGTAGCGGGGGCTTGGGTCAGCCCCAGCATTTT.